The rows below give T cell receptor beta chains drawn from one sample of a study of shared clonotypes between healthy human individuals. The protocol was immunoSEQ multiplex PCR, while the TCRdb copy is restricted to in-frame clones and leaves out a portion. The sample records approximately 500,000 clones, about 96% being singletons. Input material: naive CD4+ T cells sorted from blood. All receptors derive from a woman in her 30s in good health. CDR3s include the opening cysteine and the closing phenylalanine or tryptophan. A D gene is named only where the DNA matches it firmly. Rows give clone size only sometimes, using once, few, many, or a class for an expanded clone.

CDR3 protein,CDR3 DNA,J gene,D gene,clone size,V gene,CDR3 length
CASSPLPQGTHPTDTQYF,TGTGCCAGCAGCCCTCTCCCACAGGGGACCCACCCCACAGATACGCAGTATTTT,TRBJ2-3,TRBD1,NA,TRBV5-8,18
CASSLRQKLITDTQYF,TGTGCCAGCAGCTTGCGACAGAAACTAATCACAGATACGCAGTATTTT,TRBJ2-3,NA,NA,TRBV5-8,16
CAWSRTSEQFF,TGTGCCTGGAGTAGAACGAGTGAGCAGTTCTTC,TRBJ2-1,NA,NA,TRBV30,11
CASSLSGRSYNEQFF,TGTGCCAGCAGTCTTAGCGGGAGGTCCTACAATGAGCAGTTCTTC,TRBJ2-1,TRBD2,NA,TRBV27,15
CASRLVVGGRGTEAFF,TGCGCCAGCAGACTGGTCGTTGGGGGCAGGGGCACTGAAGCTTTCTTT,TRBJ1-1,NA,NA,TRBV5-1,16
CASLNPGRAFQYF,TGTGCCAGCCTCAATCCCGGGAGGGCCTTCCAGTACTTC,TRBJ2-7,TRBD2,NA,TRBV2,13
CASSLFGDEQYF,TGTGCCAGCAGTTTATTTGGGGACGAGCAGTACTTC,TRBJ2-7,NA,NA,TRBV27,12
CASSLRASGNTIYF,TGTGCCAGCAGCTTACGCGCCTCTGGAAACACCATATATTTT,TRBJ1-3,NA,NA,TRBV7-2,14
CASSLSSTGTYEQYF,TGTGCCAGCAGTTTATCGTCCACGGGTACCTACGAGCAGTACTTC,TRBJ2-7,NA,NA,TRBV28,15
CASSAGTGGMNTEAFF,TGTGCCAGCAGCGCAGGGACAGGGGGGATGAACACTGAAGCTTTCTTT,TRBJ1-1,TRBD1,NA,TRBV7-9,16
CASSLGWGGGMTKNIQYF,TGTGCCAGCAGTTTGGGATGGGGGGGTGGTATGACCAAAAACATTCAGTACTTC,TRBJ2-4,TRBD2,NA,TRBV28,18
CASSFRHQGRGSGANVLTF,TGTGCCAGTAGTTTTAGGCACCAGGGTCGAGGCTCTGGGGCCAACGTCCTGACTTTC,TRBJ2-6,NA,NA,TRBV19,19
CASSQGIRETQYF,TGCGCCAGCAGCCAGGGGATTAGGGAGACCCAGTACTTC,TRBJ2-5,NA,NA,TRBV10-1,13
CASSLPGPYEQYF,TGTGCCAGCAGCCTCCCGGGGCCCTACGAGCAGTACTTC,TRBJ2-7,NA,NA,TRBV5-4,13
CASSLGGSYQETQYF,TGCGCCAGCAGCTTGGGAGGCAGCTACCAAGAGACCCAGTACTTC,TRBJ2-5,NA,NA,TRBV5-1,15
CASNVPERWDRATTHSGNTIYF,TGTGCCAGCAACGTCCCAGAGAGGTGGGACAGGGCTACGACCCACTCTGGAAACACCATATATTTT,TRBJ1-3,NA,NA,TRBV21-1,22
CASSLVEGSGNEQFF,TGCGCCAGCAGCTTGGTAGAGGGTTCTGGGAATGAGCAGTTCTTC,TRBJ2-1,NA,NA,TRBV5-1,15
CAISDPRSGSDTQYF,TGTGCCATCAGTGATCCGCGTAGCGGGAGTGATACGCAGTATTTT,TRBJ2-3,TRBD2,NA,TRBV10-3,15
CASSSGPKGNQPQHF,TGTGCCAGCAGTTCCGGACCTAAAGGCAATCAGCCCCAGCATTTT,TRBJ1-5,NA,NA,TRBV27,15
CASNPGTGLPGNTIYF,TGTGCCAGCAACCCAGGGACAGGGTTACCTGGAAACACCATATATTTT,TRBJ1-3,TRBD1,NA,TRBV2,16
CVAGENTGELFF,TGTGTCGCGGGAGAGAACACCGGGGAGCTGTTTTTT,TRBJ2-2,TRBD2,NA,TRBV28,12
CSVGQGDLNEKLFF,TGCAGCGTTGGACAGGGAGACCTTAATGAAAAACTGTTTTTT,TRBJ1-4,TRBD1,NA,TRBV29-1,14
CSVDGAGSLSYNEQFF,TGCAGCGTTGACGGGGCCGGTAGCCTCTCCTACAATGAGCAGTTCTTC,TRBJ2-1,NA,NA,TRBV29-1,16
CASANPGTGADTQYF,TGTGCCAGCGCAAATCCCGGGACAGGGGCAGATACGCAGTATTTT,TRBJ2-3,TRBD1,NA,TRBV19,15
CASSPRGQGNADTQYF,TGTGCCAGCTCACCGAGGGGACAGGGGAATGCAGATACGCAGTATTTT,TRBJ2-3,TRBD1,NA,TRBV18,16
CASSIDQGRYQPQHF,TGTGCCAGTAGTATAGATCAGGGGCGGTATCAGCCCCAGCATTTT,TRBJ1-5,NA,NA,TRBV19,15
CASSKGDRVQGLAYEQYF,TGTGCCAGCAGCAAAGGGGACAGGGTCCAAGGACTCGCCTACGAGCAGTACTTC,TRBJ2-7,NA,NA,TRBV21-1,18
CASSKGDRGWQPQHF,TGTGCCAGCAGCAAGGGGGACCGAGGCTGGCAGCCCCAGCATTTT,TRBJ1-5,NA,NA,TRBV21-1,15
CASSLPLPYEQYF,TGTGCCAGCAGTTTACCCTTACCTTACGAGCAGTACTTC,TRBJ2-7,NA,NA,TRBV28,13
CASTSPGGLPFF,TGTGCCAGCACCTCACCAGGGGGGCTGCCTTTCTTT,TRBJ1-1,TRBD1,NA,TRBV6-1,12
CASSGRVPQYF,TGTGCCAGCAGTGGCAGGGTTCCGCAGTATTTT,TRBJ2-3,NA,NA,TRBV28,11
CASSYGGRPEQFF,TGTGCCAGCAGTTACGGTGGGCGACCCGAGCAGTTCTTC,TRBJ2-1,NA,NA,TRBV6-5,13
CASSPPIMNTEAFF,TGTGCCAGCAGCCCCCCAATCATGAACACTGAAGCTTTCTTT,TRBJ1-1,NA,NA,TRBV11-2,14
CASSLYSGIGYEQYF,TGTGCCAGCAGCTTGTATAGTGGAATTGGCTACGAGCAGTACTTC,TRBJ2-7,NA,NA,TRBV5-6,15
CASSLAGAGFIHTQYF,TGCGCCAGCAGCTTGGCAGGAGCAGGGTTTATCCATACGCAGTATTTT,TRBJ2-3,NA,NA,TRBV5-1,16
CASLGKQETQYF,TGTGCCAGCCTGGGGAAGCAAGAGACCCAGTACTTC,TRBJ2-5,NA,NA,TRBV2,12
CASRHGDRGRNQPQHF,TGTGCCAGCAGACACGGAGACAGGGGCCGCAATCAGCCCCAGCATTTT,TRBJ1-5,TRBD1,NA,TRBV28,16
CSVARLYNEQFF,TGCAGCGTTGCGAGACTTTACAATGAGCAGTTCTTC,TRBJ2-1,NA,NA,TRBV29-1,12
CASRRLQPTDTQYF,TGTGCCAGCAGACGACTGCAGCCCACAGATACGCAGTATTTT,TRBJ2-3,NA,once,TRBV27,14
CASSPGRNTEAFF,TGTGCCAGCAGCCCAGGTCGGAACACTGAAGCTTTCTTT,TRBJ1-1,NA,NA,TRBV11-2,13